Listed below are T cell receptor beta chains from one sample, sequenced in a study of beta chain features in type 1 diabetes. Sequencing used immunoSEQ multiplex PCR; TCRdb keeps in-frame clones, though not all of them. The sample includes fewer than 250,000 clones, roughly 15% of them seen just once. Sequencing was done on a sample of naive CD4+ T cells from blood. The receptors were gathered from a woman aged 40 to 49 in good health. The CDR3 runs from the conserved cysteine through the conserved F or W. The D gene is left open where the match is weak. Clone sizes are given selectively: once, few, many, or a class where the clone is expanded.

v_call	clone_size	j_call	d_call	cdr3_aa	cdr3_nt
TRBV7-9	few	TRBJ2-7	NA	CASSLAPGYEQYF	TGTGCCAGCAGCTTAGCGCCCGGCTACGAGCAGTACTTC
TRBV9	NA	TRBJ2-5	TRBD1	CASSVEARGETQYF	TGTGCCAGCAGCGTAGAGGCCAGGGGGGAGACCCAGTACTTC
TRBV7-9	many	TRBJ2-3	NA	CASSLRGSTDTQYF	TGTGCCAGCAGCTTAAGGGGCAGCACAGATACGCAGTATTTT
TRBV5-4	few	TRBJ1-2	TRBD1	CASSPRDRGSTNYGYTF	TGTGCCAGCAGCCCCCGGGACAGGGGGAGCACTAACTATGGCTACACCTTC
TRBV5-6	many	TRBJ2-3	NA	CASSSYRADTQYF	TGTGCCAGCAGCTCCTACCGGGCAGATACGCAGTATTTT
TRBV4-3	many	TRBJ2-7	TRBD1	CASSQDRGPYEQYF	TGCGCCAGCAGCCAAGACAGGGGGCCATACGAGCAGTACTTC
TRBV6-5	NA	TRBJ1-4	NA	CASSYDSGNEKLFF	TGTGCCAGCAGTTACGACAGTGGCAATGAAAAACTGTTTTTT
TRBV6-5	NA	TRBJ1-1	NA	CASSYNGALNTEAFF	TGTGCCAGCAGTTACAACGGAGCCTTGAACACTGAAGCTTTCTTT
TRBV27	few	TRBJ1-5	TRBD1	CASSLSGDRANQPQHF	TGTGCCAGCAGTTTATCCGGGGACAGGGCCAATCAGCCCCAGCATTTT
TRBV4-1	NA	TRBJ2-5	TRBD2	CASSRGGLETQYF	TGCGCCAGCAGCCGGGGAGGGTTAGAGACCCAGTACTTC
TRBV4-1	few	TRBJ2-3	TRBD2	CASSQDGGLAGLTDTQYF	TGCGCCAGCAGCCAAGATGGGGGACTAGCGGGGCTCACAGATACGCAGTATTTT
TRBV6-1	few	TRBJ1-1	NA	CASSELWGGNTEAFF	TGTGCCAGCAGTGAATTATGGGGCGGGAACACTGAAGCTTTCTTT
TRBV11-2	few	TRBJ1-1	NA	CASSSSNTEAFF	TGTGCCAGCAGCTCCAGTAACACTGAAGCTTTCTTT
TRBV18	few	TRBJ1-4	NA	CASSPITQLNEKLFF	TGTGCCAGCTCACCTATAACACAGCTAAATGAAAAACTGTTTTTT
TRBV6-6	NA	TRBJ1-5	NA	CASSYRGARSNQPQHF	TGTGCCAGCAGTTATCGTGGGGCCCGTAGCAATCAGCCCCAGCATTTT
TRBV5-1	few	TRBJ1-5	NA	CASSVDSFNQPQHF	TGCGCCAGCAGCGTAGACAGTTTTAATCAGCCCCAGCATTTT
TRBV5-1	few	TRBJ1-1	NA	CASSPDRTMNTEAFF	TGCGCCAGCAGCCCGGACAGAACTATGAACACTGAAGCTTTCTTT
TRBV18	many	TRBJ2-3	NA	CASSPADSAATQYF	TGTGCCAGCTCACCAGCAGACAGTGCCGCCACGCAGTATTTT
TRBV27	NA	TRBJ2-5	NA	CASSLTVNSQETQYF	TGTGCCAGCAGTTTAACGGTGAACTCCCAAGAGACCCAGTACTTC
TRBV5-1	few	TRBJ1-5	NA	CASSLSEGGNQPQHF	TGCGCCAGCAGCTTAAGTGAGGGAGGCAATCAGCCCCAGCATTTT
TRBV6-1	NA	TRBJ2-6	TRBD1	CASIQGASGANVLTF	TGTGCCAGCATTCAGGGGGCTTCTGGGGCCAACGTCCTGACTTTC
TRBV7-2	few	TRBJ1-2	TRBD1	CASSLGTGGDYGYTF	TGTGCCAGCAGCTTAGGGACAGGGGGCGACTATGGCTACACCTTC
TRBV11-2	NA	TRBJ2-1	TRBD2	CASSLVLTSGRDEQFF	TGTGCCAGCAGCTTAGTTCTGACTAGCGGGCGTGATGAGCAGTTCTTC
TRBV4-3	many	TRBJ2-3	NA	CASSQGARLTDTQYF	TGCGCCAGCAGCCAAGGAGCGCGGTTGACAGATACGCAGTATTTT
TRBV13	NA	TRBJ2-1	NA	CASSPRRGRNEQFF	TGTGCCAGCAGCCCCCGTAGGGGCAGGAATGAGCAGTTCTTC
TRBV28	few	TRBJ1-1	NA	CASSQPGGVSTEAFF	TGTGCCAGCAGTCAACCTGGGGGGGTTTCTACTGAAGCTTTCTTT
TRBV9	NA	TRBJ1-5	NA	CASSVGAGLGDQPQHF	TGTGCCAGCAGCGTAGGGGCAGGGTTAGGCGATCAGCCCCAGCATTTT
TRBV19	few	TRBJ1-2	NA	CASSTLGGGATYGYTF	TGTGCCAGTAGTACTCTGGGGGGGGGCGCGACCTATGGCTACACCTTC
TRBV7-2	NA	TRBJ2-3	TRBD2	CASSLGLAGWNIDTQYF	TGTGCCAGCAGCTTAGGGTTAGCGGGCTGGAATATAGATACGCAGTATTTT
TRBV7-2	few	TRBJ2-5	TRBD2	CASSPGTSGETQYF	TGTGCCAGCAGCCCAGGGACTAGCGGCGAGACCCAGTACTTC
TRBV9	few	TRBJ2-1	TRBD2	CASSVGSGGYNEQFF	TGTGCCAGCAGCGTAGGCAGCGGGGGCTACAATGAGCAGTTCTTC
TRBV19	few	TRBJ2-7	NA	CASSIRGGSSYEQYF	TGTGCCAGTAGTATCCGCGGGGGCAGCTCCTACGAGCAGTACTTC
TRBV7-2	few	TRBJ1-2	TRBD1	CASSRTGVGYGYTF	TGTGCCAGCAGCCGGACAGGGGTTGGCTATGGCTACACCTTC
TRBV14	NA	TRBJ2-3	TRBD2	CASSRGTSVWDTQYF	TGTGCCAGCAGCCGGGGGACTAGCGTGTGGGATACGCAGTATTTT
TRBV5-4	few	TRBJ1-1	NA	CASSPMRMNTEAFF	TGTGCCAGCAGCCCCATGCGAATGAACACTGAAGCTTTCTTT
TRBV11-1	NA	TRBJ1-2	TRBD1	CASSPGPGQGAWYGYTF	TGTGCCAGCAGCCCCGGGCCGGGGCAGGGGGCCTGGTATGGCTACACCTTC
TRBV19	NA	TRBJ2-7	NA	CASSIFPDYEQYF	TGTGCCAGTAGTATTTTTCCAGACTACGAGCAGTACTTC
TRBV6-6	NA	TRBJ2-1	TRBD1	CASSPRGGTGGNEQFF	TGTGCCAGCAGCCCCCGGGGAGGGACAGGGGGCAATGAGCAGTTCTTC